Listed here are 24 T cell receptor beta chains from one sample, sequenced in a study of shared clonotypes between healthy human individuals. The protocol was immunoSEQ multiplex PCR, while the TCRdb copy is restricted to in-frame clones and leaves out a portion. Among over a million clones listed, around 74% were seen once. Source material: memory CD4+ T cells sorted from blood. Subset described: CD45RA-negative fraction. The receptors derive from a man younger than 30 in good health.

J is TRBJ2-1 and V is TRBV11-2, with D perhaps TRBD2 (6 bases). Germline assignment: CDR1 SGHAT and CDR2 FQNNGV. V was shortened by 6 bases and J by 1 base, with 22 bases between the two germline ends. The CDR3 is 18 amino acids. CDR3 amino acids: CASRKPFTGTHSYNEQFF. DNA of the CDR3: TGTGCCAGCAGAAAACCCTTCACCGGGACTCATTCCTACAATGAGCAGTTCTTC.

The gene calls are TRBV6-5 and TRBJ1-1; 7 bases fit TRBD1. In germline, CDR1 is MNHEY, CDR2 SVGAGI. This CDR3 comprises 14 residues. The V gene end was trimmed by 6 bases and the J gene end by 9 bases; junction bases not matched to a gene: 13. CDR3 sequence: CASSPSDRVGKAFF. In nucleotides, the CDR3 is TGTGCCAGCAGCCCATCCGACAGGGTAGGGAAAGCTTTCTTT.

The V gene is TRBV30, the J gene TRBJ2-3; TRBD1 agrees at 8 bases. V lost 1 base and J lost 5; bases outside the gene matches: 5. The CDR3 has 14 amino acids. Germline loops: CDR1 GTSNPN, CDR2 SVGIG (reference sequence). CDR3 DNA sequence: TGTGCCTGGAGTGCGGACAGGGATGGAGATACGCAGTATTTT. Amino acids: CAWSADRDGDTQYF.

This chain joins TRBV7-9 and TRBJ1-5; 9 bases map to TRBD1. This CDR3 contains 15 residues. Germline V gene lookup returns CDR1 SEHNR and CDR2 FQNEAQ (reference sequence). V was pared by 4 bases and J by 5 bases, with 6 bases of the junction left unmatched. The CDR3 reads CASSSGTGSYQPQHF. The CDR3 DNA is TGTGCCAGCAGCTCCGGGACAGGGTCTTATCAGCCCCAGCATTTT.

This clone showed up just a few times. The chain recombines TRBV25-1 with TRBJ1-6, with 9 bases lining up with TRBD1. This CDR3 is 15 amino acids long. V trimming: 2 bases; J trimming: 5 bases; junction bases outside the gene matches: 1. Per the germline V gene, CDR1 is MGHDK and CDR2 is SYGVNS. The CDR3 bases are TGTGCCAGCAGTGAAGGGGACAGGGATAATTCACCCCTCCACTTT. It encodes CASSEGDRDNSPLHF.

V is TRBV11-2 and J is TRBJ2-1; no clear D gene. The CDR3 loop spans 15 amino acids. Germline V CDR1 and CDR2: SGHAT, FQNNGV. The germline V and J ends were trimmed by 5 bases and 4 bases, with 15 bases remaining between them. CDR3 in amino acids: CASSRGVGVYNEQFF. The CDR3 nucleotides are TGTGCCAGCAGCCGTGGGGTGGGCGTTTACAATGAGCAGTTCTTC.

As to this clone: Just one base apart from a much larger clone, this may be a read error. This CDR3 is also generated by other DNA sequences in the sample. This chain links TRBV27 with TRBJ1-6; no definite D call. Trimming removed 4 bases from V and 4 bases from J, with 5 bases in between. This CDR3 is 13 amino acids long. The germline gives CDR1 MNHEY, CDR2 SMNVEV (reference sequence). As DNA, the CDR3 is TGTGCCAGCAGTTCGGGGTATAATTCACCCCTCCACTTT. Protein sequence: CASSSGYNSPLHF.

V gene TRBV10-1 combines with J gene TRBJ2-5, with TRBD2 matching over 7 bases. This CDR3 contains 12 residues. In germline, CDR1 is WNHNN, CDR2 SYGVQD (reference sequence). Trimming cost V 5 bases and J 4 bases; bases outside gene matches: 1. CDR3 protein: CASSPGGETQYF. The CDR3 DNA follows: TGCGCCAGCAGTCCGGGGGGAGAGACCCAGTACTTC.

This clone has a handful of counts. The CDR3 DNA reads TGCGCCAGCAGGGATAGGACAGACGAGCAGTACTTC. It specifies CASRDRTDEQYF. The chain is built from TRBV10-1 and TRBJ2-7; tentative D call: TRBD1 (6 bases). The V end was cut by 6 bases, the J end by 5 bases, with 11 bases between. Germline loops: CDR1 WNHNN, CDR2 SYGVQD (reference sequence). The length of the CDR3 is 12 residues.

This clone was seen a single time. A read error may produce the germline difference seen at one junction end. The chain has TRBV5-4 and TRBJ2-2; D might be TRBD1 (5 bases). The CDR3 has 16 residues. Germline CDR1 SGHNT, CDR2 YYREEE (reference sequence). The CDR3 nucleotides read TGTGCCAGCAGCGAACCCGGGCAGGGAAACATCGGGGAGCTGTTTTTT. Translation gives CASSEPGQGNIGELFF. Combining the CDR3 with reference TRBV5-4 and TRBJ2-2 gives the whole variable domain ETGVTQSPTHLIKTRGQQVTLRCSSQSGHNTVSWYQQALGQGPQFIFQYYREEENGRGNFPPRFSGLQFPNYSSELNVNALELDDSALYLCASSEPGQGNIGELFFGEGSRLTVL.

Concerning this clone: The sample has other DNA sequences that encode this CDR3 too. The chain is built from TRBV18 and TRBJ1-2; D is unresolved. Germline assignment: CDR1 KGHSH and CDR2 LQKENI. There are 19 residues in the CDR3. V was clipped by 1 base and J by 6 bases, with 27 bases between them. DNA of the CDR3: TGTGCCAGCTCACCACAAACTCATCCTCTAAAGACTGCAACGGATGGCTACACCTTC. It is translated as CASSPQTHPLKTATDGYTF.

V gene TRBV10-1 combines with J gene TRBJ1-4, with D unresolved. The CDR3 covers 17 residues. Per the germline V gene, CDR1 is WNHNN and CDR2 is SYGVQD (reference sequence). The V end lost 6 bases, the J end lost 6 bases, and 23 bases lay between the germline ends. The CDR3 DNA is TGCGCCAGCAGCGCAGAGGCCAGGCAAAATTCGGATGAAAAACTGTTTTTT. Amino acids: CASSAEARQNSDEKLFF.

This chain connects TRBV10-3 to TRBJ1-1; D might be TRBD1 (6 bases). Between the trimmed V and J ends, which lost 0 bases and 5 bases, there was a span of 13 bases. The CDR3 contains 15 residues. The germline CDR1 and CDR2 sequences are ENHRY and SYGVKD. The CDR3 DNA reads as TGTGCCATCAGTGAGTCGAGGGGGGTGGGGACTGAAGCTTTCTTT. This sequence encodes CAISESRGVGTEAFF.

The rearrangement links TRBV30 to TRBJ2-2; 8 nucleotides agree with TRBD1. Germline CDR1 and CDR2: GTSNPN and SVGIG (reference sequence). V lost 0 bases and J lost 7; bases outside the gene matches: 10. This CDR3 is 16 amino acids long. CDR3 coding DNA: TGTGCCTGGAGTGTACTTCTCAGGGGGCAGGACGGGGAGCTGTTTTTT. This codes for CAWSVLLRGQDGELFF.

J is TRBJ2-2 and V is TRBV4-3; D is perhaps TRBD1 or TRBD2 (5 bases each). The CDR3 has 13 amino acids. Between the trimmed V and J ends, which lost 0 bases and 8 bases, there was a span of 7 bases. Looked up from germline, CDR1 is LGHNA and CDR2 is YSLEER. CDR3 loop: CASSQEGVGELFF. Here the CDR3 DNA reads TGCGCCAGCAGCCAAGAGGGGGTTGGGGAGCTGTTTTTT.

The rearrangement joins TRBV6-5 to TRBJ1-1, with D unclear. The V and J ends lost 2 bases and 0 bases respectively, with 10 bases between them. Per the germline V gene, CDR1 is MNHEY and CDR2 is SVGAGI. This CDR3 spans 15 amino acids. The CDR3 nucleotides are TGTGCCAGCAGTTACAGTGAGGGAATGAACACTGAAGCTTTCTTT. It is translated as CASSYSEGMNTEAFF.

The chain combines TRBV19 with TRBJ2-1; D remains ambiguous. The CDR3 is 15 residues long. The germline V gene encodes CDR1 LNHDA and CDR2 SQIVND (reference sequence). Trimming removed 3 bases at V and 0 bases at J, with 9 bases between. CDR3 in amino acids: CASSMASHSYNEQFF. The DNA of the CDR3 is TGTGCCAGTAGTATGGCCAGTCACTCCTACAATGAGCAGTTCTTC. Full variable domain (remainder filled in from reference TRBV19 and TRBJ2-1): DGGITQSPKYLFRKEGQNVTLSCEQNLNHDAMYWYRQDPGQGLRLIYYSQIVNDFQKGDIAEGYSVSREKKESFPLTVTSAQKNPTAFYLCASSMASHSYNEQFFGPGTRLTVL.

This rearrangement joins TRBV4-2 to TRBJ2-7; 10 positions match TRBD2. The CDR3 is 16 amino acids. Germline trimming cut 3 bases from V and 0 bases from J; bases unmatched to any gene: 5. Germline lookup yields CDR1 LGHNA and CDR2 YNFKEQ. The CDR3 reads CASSHIAGGTSYEQYF. In DNA form, the CDR3 reads TGTGCCAGCAGCCATATAGCGGGAGGAACCTCCTACGAGCAGTACTTC.

This clone was seen only once. The V call is TRBV6-1, the J call TRBJ2-5; D is possibly TRBD1 (6 bases). The CDR3 runs 15 residues. In germline, CDR1 is MNHNS, CDR2 SASEGT. The V end was cut by 2 bases, the J end by 4 bases, with 14 bases between. CDR3 nucleotides: TGTGCCAGCAGTGAACTGGGGGCGGCGGTAGAGACCCAGTACTTC. Its translation is CASSELGAAVETQYF.

The chain has TRBV18 and TRBJ2-7; D might be TRBD1 (6 bases). Trimming left V 6 bases short and J 6 bases short, with 12 bases between. The germline V gene has CDR1 KGHSH and CDR2 LQKENI. The CDR3 is 12 amino acids. CDR3 protein: CASSRAGAEQYF. CDR3 nucleotide sequence: TGTGCCAGCTCTCGGGCAGGGGCCGAGCAGTACTTC. The entire variable domain, with the rest obtained from reference TRBV18 and TRBJ2-7, is as follows: NAGVMQNPRHLVRRRGQEARLRCSPMKGHSHVYWYRQLPEEGLKFMVYLQKENIIDESGMPKERFSAEFPKEGPSILRIQQVVRGDSAAYFCASSRAGAEQYFGPGTRLTVT.

The chain couples TRBV28 to TRBJ2-4, with D possibly being TRBD1 or TRBD2 (5 bases each). The CDR3 is 15 amino acids. Germline V gene sequence: CDR1 MDHEN, CDR2 SYDVKM. V was clipped by 3 bases and J by 2 bases, with 11 bases between them. In DNA, the CDR3 is TGTGCCAGCAGTTTTCCCGGGGCGACCAAAAACATTCAGTACTTC. It encodes CASSFPGATKNIQYF.

This CDR3 reads CASSESDGTSYNEQFF. The CDR3 DNA follows: TGCGCCAGCAGTGAGTCGGACGGGACCTCCTACAATGAGCAGTTCTTC. The J gene is TRBJ2-1, the V gene TRBV10-1; D is possibly TRBD1 or TRBD2 (5 bases each). The CDR3 consists of 16 residues. Deletions cut 0 bases from V and 0 bases from J, with 9 bases between. CDR1 is WNHNN and CDR2 is SYGVQD in the germline V gene (reference sequence).

The rearrangement links TRBV19 to TRBJ1-1, with D unclear. The CDR3 loop spans 13 amino acids. Germline loops: CDR1 LNHDA, CDR2 SQIVND (reference sequence). Deletions cut 3 bases from V and 7 bases from J, with 12 bases between. CDR3 sequence: CASSMIDSDEAFF. The CDR3 DNA follows: TGTGCCAGTAGTATGATAGATTCTGATGAAGCTTTCTTT. Drawing the rest from reference TRBV19 and TRBJ1-1, the complete variable domain is DGGITQSPKYLFRKEGQNVTLSCEQNLNHDAMYWYRQDPGQGLRLIYYSQIVNDFQKGDIAEGYSVSREKKESFPLTVTSAQKNPTAFYLCASSMIDSDEAFFGQGTRLTVV.

The V and J genes are TRBV19 and TRBJ1-3; D is uncertain. Germline V gives CDR1 LNHDA, CDR2 SQIVND (reference sequence). The length of the CDR3 is 16 residues. V was shortened by 1 base and J by 3 bases, with 13 bases between the two germline ends. The chain's CDR3 is CASSIVGVFGGNTIYF. The CDR3 nucleotides read TGTGCCAGTAGTATAGTTGGAGTTTTCGGTGGAAACACCATATATTTT. Variable domain in full (rest from reference TRBV19 and TRBJ1-3): DGGITQSPKYLFRKEGQNVTLSCEQNLNHDAMYWYRQDPGQGLRLIYYSQIVNDFQKGDIAEGYSVSREKKESFPLTVTSAQKNPTAFYLCASSIVGVFGGNTIYFGEGSWLTVV.